Below, one T cell receptor (beta chain) is given with its context. What it binds is unknown. The germline CDR1 and CDR2 sequences are SGDLS and YYNGEE. The CDR3 sequence is 14 residues long. Every individual CD8+ T cell subset underwent sorting in triplicate at 270,000 or so cells apiece. This sample was taken from a study of CXCR3-negative and CXCR3-positive naive CD8 T cells. Study observations and caveats: Memory CD8+ T cell repertoires were far less diverse than both naive subsets. Compared with CXCR3-negative naive cells, CXCR3-positive naive cells showed more hydrophobic TRB CDR3s. Cryopreservation partially lowered CXCR3 expression, so most assays used fresh PBMCs.

5' RACE with UMI labels generated the TRB cDNA libraries. TCRdb reanalyzed the 5' RACE reads and collapses them to one entry per CDR3 protein, without DNA. The sample's table shows around 81,000 distinct CDR3 sequences. Input material: naive CXCR3- CD8+ T cells from blood. The subset is: CD45RO-CCR7+CD27+CD95- naive CD8+ T cells lacking CXCR3 (TNR3-). This TCR derives from a human donor in good health. Some clones in this sample may be carry-over from other donors' samples. This chain connects TRBV9 to TRBJ2-7; the D call of TRBD1 rests on TCRdb alone, since no DNA is present to check it. CDR3 in amino acids: CASSSGQNSYEQYF. The whole variable domain, remainder taken from reference TRBV9 and TRBJ2-7, is DSGVTQTPKHLITATGQRVTLRCSPRSGDLSVYWYQQSLDQGLQFLIQYYNGEERAKGNILERFSAQQFPDLHSELNLSSLELGDSALYFCASSSGQNSYEQYFGPGTRLTVT.